What follows is one TCR beta chain and its context. Trimming pared 5 bases from V and 7 bases from J, leaving 15 bases between. Germline V lookup: CDR1 SGHTA, CDR2 FQGNSA. The CDR3 extends over 14 amino acids. This sample's treatment: over 15 received Ad26.COV2.S at low or high dose, single or two shots; 5 received placebo; per-sample allocation not given. Day 63 after the first injection of vaccine or placebo was the sampling time. TCRdb's copy holds only in-frame clones and misses some; the assay was immunoSEQ multiplex PCR. The profile shows around 270,000 clones, around 88% of them singletons. This record comes from a study of Ad26.COV2.S vaccination and SARS-CoV-2 variants.

This sequence originates from a person aged 18-60 years who received the Ad26.COV2.S COVID-19 vaccine or a placebo. Sample: peripheral blood, taken in a trial of Ad26.COV2.S vaccine versus placebo. The J gene is TRBJ1-3, the V gene TRBV7-2, with D possibly matching TRBD1 (6 bases). CDR3 loop: CASSPVGTGNTIYF. CDR3 sequence (DNA): TGTGCCAGCAGCCCCGTCGGAACAGGGAACACCATATATTTT.